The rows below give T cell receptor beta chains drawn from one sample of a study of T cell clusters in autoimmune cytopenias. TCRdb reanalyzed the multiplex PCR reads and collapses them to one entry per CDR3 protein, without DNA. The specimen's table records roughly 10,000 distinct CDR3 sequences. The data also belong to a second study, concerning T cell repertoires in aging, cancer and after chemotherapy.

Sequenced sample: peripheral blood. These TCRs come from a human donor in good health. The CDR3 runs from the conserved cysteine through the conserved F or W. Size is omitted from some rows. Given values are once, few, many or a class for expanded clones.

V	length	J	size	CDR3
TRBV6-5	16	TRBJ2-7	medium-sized	CASSPTTGTGGAEQYF
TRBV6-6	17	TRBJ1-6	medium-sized	CASRPAGIGGDNSPLHF
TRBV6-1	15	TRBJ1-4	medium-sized	CASSSEGGRDEKLFF
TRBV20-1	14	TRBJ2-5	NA	CSARVVEAQETQYF
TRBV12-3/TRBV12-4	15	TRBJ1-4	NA	CASSVYGATNEKLFF
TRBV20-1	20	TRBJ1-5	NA	CSARGLEGGTNPVGDQPQHF
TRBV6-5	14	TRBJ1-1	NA	CASSSPGGDTEAFF
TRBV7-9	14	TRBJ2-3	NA	CASSLQERTDTQYF
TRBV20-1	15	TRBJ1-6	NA	CSARPGGDYNSPLHF
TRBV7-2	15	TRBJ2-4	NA	CASSFDTGAEDIQYF
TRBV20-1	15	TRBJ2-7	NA	CSASHPGTEAYEQYF
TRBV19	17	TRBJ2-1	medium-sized	CASSGSGGANPYNEQFF
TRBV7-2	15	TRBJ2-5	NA	CASSRGTANQETQYF
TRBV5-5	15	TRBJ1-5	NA	CASSPSRVGNQPQHF
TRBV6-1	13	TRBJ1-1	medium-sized	CASSDSLGTEAFF
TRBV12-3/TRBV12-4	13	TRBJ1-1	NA	CASSFSVNTEAFF
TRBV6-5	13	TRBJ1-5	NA	CASSEVGNQPQHF
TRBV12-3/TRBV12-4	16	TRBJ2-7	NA	CASRPGTSTGAYEQYF
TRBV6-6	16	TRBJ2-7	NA	CASSLLGGTGTYEQYF
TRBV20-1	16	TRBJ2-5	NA	CSARAASGLLGETQYF
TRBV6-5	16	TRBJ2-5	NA	CASSYSITGGQETQYF
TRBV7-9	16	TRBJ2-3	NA	CASSPGLAGDTDTQYF
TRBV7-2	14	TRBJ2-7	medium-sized	CASSRGTVTYEQYF
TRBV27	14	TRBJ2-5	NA	CASSLGALVETQYF
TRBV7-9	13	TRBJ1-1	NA	CASDKSSLPEAFF
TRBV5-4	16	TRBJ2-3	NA	CASSHLMGQGKDTQYF
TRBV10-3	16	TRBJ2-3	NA	CAISGPARGRTDTQYF
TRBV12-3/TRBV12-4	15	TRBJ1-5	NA	CASSLGGIGNQPQHF
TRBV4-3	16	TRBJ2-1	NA	CASSPRQGVSYNEQFF
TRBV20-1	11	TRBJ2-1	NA	CSAYQGDEQFF
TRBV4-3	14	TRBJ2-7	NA	CASSRTVSSYEQYF
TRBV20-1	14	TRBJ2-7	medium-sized	CSARAGGRDYEQYF
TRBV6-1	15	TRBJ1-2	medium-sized	CASSPNPGTAYGYTF
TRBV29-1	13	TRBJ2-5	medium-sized	CSVYRAGKETQYF
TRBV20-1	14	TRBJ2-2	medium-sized	CSAKAGGNTGELFF
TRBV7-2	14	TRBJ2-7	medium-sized	CASSRLGTSYEQYF
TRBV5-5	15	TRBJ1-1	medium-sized	CASSSRAQAGTEAFF
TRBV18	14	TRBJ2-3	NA	CASSPPGGADTQYF
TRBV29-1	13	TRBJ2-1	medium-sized	CSVFTAQYNEQFF
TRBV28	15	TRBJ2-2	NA	CASASGTDNTGELFF
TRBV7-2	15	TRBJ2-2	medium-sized	CASSLLAGHTGELFF
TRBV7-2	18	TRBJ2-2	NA	CASSRTSGGGGGGGELFF
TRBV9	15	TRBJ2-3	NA	CASSVAGEPTDTQYF